This T cell receptor (beta chain) was captured by sequencing in a study of blood T cell repertoires in COVID-19. In germline, CDR1 is SQVTM, CDR2 ANQGSEA. This CDR3 spans 14 amino acids. In the authors' workflow: Nucleated cell counts were estimated from reference gene primer amplification. Data came from immunoSEQ multiplex PCR; TCRdb stores just in-frame clones and leaves some out. That table is the source of V, J and clone size, and D and trimming were worked out from the DNA. Of around 55,000 clones in the sample, 75% to 85% were seen once. Source material: peripheral blood. The receptor's source is a human donor in a cohort sampled during active COVID-19. V and J are TRBV29-1 and TRBJ2-1, with D possibly being TRBD1 (6 bases). CDR3 in DNA: TGCAGTGGGGGTGGGGGCAGCGCCTACAATGAGCAGTTCTTC. Protein sequence: CSGGGGSAYNEQFF.